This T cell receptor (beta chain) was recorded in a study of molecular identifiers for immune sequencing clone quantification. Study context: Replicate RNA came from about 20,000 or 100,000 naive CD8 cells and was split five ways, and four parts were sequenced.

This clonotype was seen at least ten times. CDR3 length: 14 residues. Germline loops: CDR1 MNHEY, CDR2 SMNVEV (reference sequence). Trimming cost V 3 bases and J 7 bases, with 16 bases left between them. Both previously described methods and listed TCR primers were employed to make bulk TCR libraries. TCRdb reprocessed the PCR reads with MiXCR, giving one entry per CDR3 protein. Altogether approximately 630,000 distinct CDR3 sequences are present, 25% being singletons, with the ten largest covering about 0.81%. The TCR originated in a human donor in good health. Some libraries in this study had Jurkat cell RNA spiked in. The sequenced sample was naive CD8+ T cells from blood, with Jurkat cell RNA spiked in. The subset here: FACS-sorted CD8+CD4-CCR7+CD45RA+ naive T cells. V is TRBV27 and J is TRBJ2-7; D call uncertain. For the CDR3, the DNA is TGTGCCAGCAGTTTGATACCGGGCCCCCGAGAGCAGTACTTC. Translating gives CASSLIPGPREQYF.